This TCR beta chain was profiled in a study of cytomegalovirus exposure and HLA in healthy donors. Notes on the study in general: Within an earlier analysis, most TCR beta V segments proved productive either about 87% or about 30% of the time.

The CDR3 runs to 17 residues. Germline loops: CDR1 SGHAT, CDR2 FQNNGV. Trimming removed 2 bases from V and 2 bases from J, with 13 bases in between. The PCR was carried out with 60 Vbeta primers and 13 Jbeta primers. TCRdb keeps only in-frame clones here, not all; method: immunoSEQ multiplex PCR. The sample holds around 210,000 clones, just under 80% seen once. As to this clone: What it recognizes is unknown.

The sequenced sample was PBMCs. The chain carries TRBV11-2 and TRBJ1-6; tentatively, D is TRBD1 (6 bases). The receptor was derived from a boy younger than 18 in good health and CMV-seronegative. The CDR3 nucleotides are TGTGCCAGCAGCTTACCCCAGGGGCGGGCCTATAATTCACCCCTCCACTTT. It encodes CASSLPQGRAYNSPLHF.